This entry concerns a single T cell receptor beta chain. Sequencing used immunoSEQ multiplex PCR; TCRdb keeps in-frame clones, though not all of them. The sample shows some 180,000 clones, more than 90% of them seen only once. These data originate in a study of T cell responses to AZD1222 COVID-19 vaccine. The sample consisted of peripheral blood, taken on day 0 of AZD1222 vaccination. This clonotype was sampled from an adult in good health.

CDR3 sequence reads: CASSQFGGSTDTQYF. The CDR3 nucleotides read TGTGCCAGCAGCCAATTCGGGGGATCCACAGATACGCAGTATTTT. This sequence joins TRBV4-2 and TRBJ2-3, with D possibly being TRBD2 (6 bases). V was shortened by 2 bases and J by 2 bases, with 11 bases between the two germline ends. Looked up from germline, CDR1 is LGHNA and CDR2 is YNFKEQ. This CDR3 spans 15 amino acids.